The 3 T cell receptor beta chains listed next were all sequenced from one sample in a study of T-cell reconstitution after alpha-beta-depleted transplantation in children. Molecular barcoding with unique molecular identifiers was used for the TCRbeta library. MiXCR, run by TCRdb on the PCR reads, gives a single entry per CDR3 protein. The sample records under 300,000 distinct CDR3 sequences, 11% being singletons. Material: peripheral blood, obtained 180 days after TCRalphabeta/CD19-depleted stem cell transplant. These receptors all stem from a male patient under 10 years old who had a stem cell transplant for chronic granulomatous disease, so the T cells may come from the graft donor.

This clonotype was recorded many times. The chain uses TRBV28 and TRBJ1-5; D ambiguous. With 9 bases removed from V and 6 bases from J, the gap between germline ends came to 24 bases. Germline V gene data show CDR1 as MDHEN and CDR2 as SYDVKM. CDR3 length equals 16 residues. CDR3 region: CASIPDPGAIFQPQHF. The CDR3 nucleotides are TGTGCCAGTATTCCGGACCCCGGCGCGATATTTCAGCCCCAGCATTTT.

This clonotype was picked up many times. This chain connects TRBV18 to TRBJ1-1; D is perhaps TRBD1 (6 bases). The length of the CDR3 is 15 residues. Germline CDR1 reads KGHSH; CDR2 reads LQKENI. Trimming removed 6 bases at V and 4 bases at J, with 18 bases between. In DNA form, the CDR3 reads TGTGCCAGCTCGCTAATGAAGGGGGTTGGCACTGAAGCTTTCTTT. Translated: CASSLMKGVGTEAFF. Based on the CDR3 plus reference TRBV18 and TRBJ1-1, the full variable domain is NAGVMQNPRHLVRRRGQEARLRCSPMKGHSHVYWYRQLPEEGLKFMVYLQKENIIDESGMPKERFSAEFPKEGPSILRIQQVVRGDSAAYFCASSLMKGVGTEAFFGQGTRLTVV.

This clonotype was counted at least ten times. The chain links TRBV12-5 to TRBJ2-3, with D tentatively TRBD1 (6 bases). The length of the CDR3 is 17 residues. The V gene lost 0 bases and the J gene lost 3 bases, with 16 bases spanning the gap. Germline V lookup: CDR1 LGHNT, CDR2 FRNRAP. CDR3 nucleotides: TGTGCTAGTGGTTTGGTACTTTCGGGACAAAGAACAGATACGCAGTATTTT. This gives the protein CASGLVLSGQRTDTQYF.